The next 7 T cell receptor beta chains were all read from a single sample in a study of CD4 T cells in relation to SARS-CoV-2 and coronaviruses. Here immunoSEQ multiplex PCR was the method, and the copy in TCRdb shows in-frame clones only, minus some. The sample lists about 40,000 clones, approximately 83% occurring once. For these TCRs, the target antigens are not known. Sequences were obtained from naive CD4+ T cells from PBMCs, cultured in vitro. Subset: naive CD4+ T cells isolated by negative enrichment. These receptors came from an adult with COVID-19.

The chain is built from TRBV4-1 and TRBJ2-1, with D unresolved. The CDR3 spans 12 residues. V lost 0 bases, J lost 4 bases, and 1 base lay in between. Germline CDR1 MGHRA, CDR2 YSYEKL. CDR3 residues: CASSQEYNEQFF. For the CDR3, the DNA is TGCGCCAGCAGCCAAGAGTACAATGAGCAGTTCTTC.

This chain links TRBV19 with TRBJ2-5; D is uncertain. Trimming took 5 bases from V and 5 from J, leaving 18 bases between them. Looked up from germline, CDR1 is LNHDA and CDR2 is SQIVND (reference sequence). The CDR3 is 15 amino acids. The CDR3 sequence is CASSVFQASMETQYF. CDR3 nucleotide sequence: TGTGCCAGTAGTGTATTTCAGGCGTCAATGGAGACCCAGTACTTC.

The rearrangement joins TRBV18 to TRBJ2-7; 9 bases match TRBD1. Germline V gives CDR1 KGHSH, CDR2 LQKENI. The CDR3 runs to 15 residues. V trimming: 1 base; J trimming: 6 bases; junction bases outside the gene matches: 7. The CDR3 bases are TGTGCCAGCTCACCACGGGACAGGGTACGAGTCGAGCAGTACTTC. Its protein product is CASSPRDRVRVEQYF. The whole variable domain, remainder taken from reference TRBV18 and TRBJ2-7, is NAGVMQNPRHLVRRRGQEARLRCSPMKGHSHVYWYRQLPEEGLKFMVYLQKENIIDESGMPKERFSAEFPKEGPSILRIQQVVRGDSAAYFCASSPRDRVRVEQYFGPGTRLTVT.

The gene calls are TRBV7-9 and TRBJ1-6; D may be TRBD1 (6 bases). Looked up from germline, CDR1 is SEHNR and CDR2 is FQNEAQ (reference sequence). The V end was cut by 5 bases, the J end by 10 bases, with 9 bases between. The CDR3 spans 12 residues. CDR3 region: CASSPGGSPLHF. Written as DNA, the CDR3 is TGTGCCAGCAGCCCCGGGGGCTCACCCCTCCACTTT.

This clone was seen a few times. The chain uses TRBV5-1 and TRBJ2-2; no clear D. From germline, CDR1 is SGHRS and CDR2 YFSETQ. The CDR3 runs to 15 residues. V gave up 1 base and J gave up 6 bases, with 13 bases separating them. CDR3 region: CASSLIIRDPGELFF. CDR3 sequence (DNA): TGCGCCAGCAGCTTGATAATCCGAGATCCCGGGGAGCTGTTTTTT.

The chain combines TRBV27 with TRBJ2-7; 7 bases align to TRBD2. The germline gives CDR1 MNHEY, CDR2 SMNVEV (reference sequence). The CDR3 has 14 residues. With V trimmed by 6 bases and J by 0 bases, 5 bases remained unmatched. The CDR3 nucleotides read TGTGCCAGCAGAAGAGCGGGAAGCTCCTACGAGCAGTACTTC. Protein product: CASRRAGSSYEQYF.

The V and J genes are TRBV19 and TRBJ2-5; D is unresolved. The CDR3 runs 11 residues. Germline CDR1 is LNHDA and CDR2 is SQIVND (reference sequence). The V end was cut by 3 bases, the J end by 5 bases, with 4 bases between. The CDR3 sequence: CASSIEETQYF. The CDR3 nucleotides are TGTGCCAGTAGTATTGAGGAGACCCAGTACTTC.